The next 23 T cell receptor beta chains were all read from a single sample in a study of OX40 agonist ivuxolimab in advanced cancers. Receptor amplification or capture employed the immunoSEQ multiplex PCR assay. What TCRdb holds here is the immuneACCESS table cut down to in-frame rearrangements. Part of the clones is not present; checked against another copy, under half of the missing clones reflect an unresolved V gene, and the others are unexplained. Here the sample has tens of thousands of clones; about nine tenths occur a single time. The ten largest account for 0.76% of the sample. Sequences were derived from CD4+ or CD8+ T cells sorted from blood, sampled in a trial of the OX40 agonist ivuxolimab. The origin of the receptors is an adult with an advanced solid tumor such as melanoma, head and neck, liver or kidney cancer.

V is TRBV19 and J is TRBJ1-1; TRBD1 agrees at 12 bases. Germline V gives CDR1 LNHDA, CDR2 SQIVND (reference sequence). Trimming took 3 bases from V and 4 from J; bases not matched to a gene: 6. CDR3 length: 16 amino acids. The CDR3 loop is CASSILGTGGVTEAFF. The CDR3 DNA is TGTGCCAGTAGTATTCTCGGGACAGGGGGCGTCACTGAAGCTTTCTTT.

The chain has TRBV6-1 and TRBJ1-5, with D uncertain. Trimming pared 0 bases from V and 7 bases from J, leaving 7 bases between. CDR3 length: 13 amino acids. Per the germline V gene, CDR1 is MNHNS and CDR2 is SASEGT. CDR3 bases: TGTGCCAGCAGTGAAGCGCGGGGACAGCCCCAGCATTTT. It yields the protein CASSEARGQPQHF.

CDR3 amino acids: CASTSADSTDTQYF. Written as DNA, the CDR3 is TGTGCCAGCACTTCGGCCGATAGCACAGATACGCAGTATTTT. V and J are TRBV28 and TRBJ2-3; D call uncertain. Germline lookup yields CDR1 MDHEN and CDR2 SYDVKM. The length of the CDR3 is 14 residues. Trimming took 7 bases from V and 0 from J, leaving 11 bases between them. The variable domain in full, completed from reference TRBV28 and TRBJ2-3, reads DVKVTQSSRYLVKRTGEKVFLECVQDMDHENMFWYRQDPGLGLRLIYFSYDVKMKEKGDIPEGYSVSREKKERFSLILESASTNQTSMYLCASTSADSTDTQYFGPGTRLTVL.

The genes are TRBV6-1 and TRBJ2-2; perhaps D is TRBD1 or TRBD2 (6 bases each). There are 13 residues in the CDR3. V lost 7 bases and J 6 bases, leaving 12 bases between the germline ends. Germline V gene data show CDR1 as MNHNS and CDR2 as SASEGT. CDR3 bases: TGTGCCAGCAAAGAAAGGGGGGCCGGGGAGCTGTTTTTT. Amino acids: CASKERGAGELFF.

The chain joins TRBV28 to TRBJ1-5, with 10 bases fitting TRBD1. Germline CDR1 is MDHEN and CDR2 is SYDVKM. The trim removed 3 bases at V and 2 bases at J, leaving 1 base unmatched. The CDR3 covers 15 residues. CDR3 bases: TGTGCCAGCAGTTTCGACAGGGGGCGCAATCAGCCCCAGCATTTT. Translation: CASSFDRGRNQPQHF.

The CDR3 DNA reads as TGTGCCAGCAGTTACCCCTTCGGTGAGAATGAGCAGTTCTTC. Encoded protein: CASSYPFGENEQFF. This sequence joins TRBV6-6 and TRBJ2-1, with D unclear. V lost 2 bases and J 7 bases, leaving 12 bases between the germline ends. CDR1 and CDR2 (germline): MNHNY, SVGAGI (reference sequence). This CDR3 is 14 amino acids long.

CDR3 residues: CASSIGGRAWHEQYF. CDR3 DNA sequence: TGTGCCAGTAGTATAGGGGGGCGGGCCTGGCACGAGCAGTACTTC. The J gene is TRBJ2-7, the V gene TRBV19; tentatively, D is TRBD1 (6 bases). The V end lost 1 base, the J end lost 5 bases, and 15 bases lay between the germline ends. The CDR3 runs to 15 residues. Germline CDR1 is LNHDA and CDR2 is SQIVND (reference sequence).

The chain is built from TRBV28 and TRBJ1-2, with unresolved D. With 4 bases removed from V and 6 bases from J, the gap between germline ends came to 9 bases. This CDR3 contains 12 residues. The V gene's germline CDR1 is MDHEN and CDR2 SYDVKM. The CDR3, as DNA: TGTGCCAGCAGTTCCGTCTTCCATGGCTACACCTTC. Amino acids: CASSSVFHGYTF.

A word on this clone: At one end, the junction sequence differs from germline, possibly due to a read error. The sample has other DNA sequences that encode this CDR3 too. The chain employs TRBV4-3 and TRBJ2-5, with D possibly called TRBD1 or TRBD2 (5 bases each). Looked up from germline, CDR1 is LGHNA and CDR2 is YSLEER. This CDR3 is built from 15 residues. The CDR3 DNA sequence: TGCGCCAGCAACCAAAATGCAGGGACCCAAGAAACCCAGTACTTC. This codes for CASNQNAGTQETQYF.

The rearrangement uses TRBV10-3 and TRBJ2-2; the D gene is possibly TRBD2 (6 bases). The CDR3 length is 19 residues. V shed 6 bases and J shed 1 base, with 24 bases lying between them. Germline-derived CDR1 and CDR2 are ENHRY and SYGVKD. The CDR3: CAISTNFGEDGGNTGELFF. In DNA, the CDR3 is TGTGCCATCAGCACTAACTTTGGAGAGGACGGGGGGAACACCGGGGAGCTGTTTTTT.

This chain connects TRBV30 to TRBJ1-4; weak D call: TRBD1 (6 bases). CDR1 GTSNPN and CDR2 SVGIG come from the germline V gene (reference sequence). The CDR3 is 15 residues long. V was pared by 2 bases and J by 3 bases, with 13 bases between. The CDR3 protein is CAWSLTGTSNEKLFF. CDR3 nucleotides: TGTGCCTGGAGTCTAACAGGGACCTCTAATGAAAAACTGTTTTTT.

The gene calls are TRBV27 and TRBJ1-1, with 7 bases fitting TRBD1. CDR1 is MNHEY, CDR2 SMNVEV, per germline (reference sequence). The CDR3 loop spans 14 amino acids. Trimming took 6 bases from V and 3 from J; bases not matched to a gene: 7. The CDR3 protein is CASSMTGLYTEAFF. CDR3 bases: TGTGCCAGCAGCATGACAGGGCTATACACTGAAGCTTTCTTT.

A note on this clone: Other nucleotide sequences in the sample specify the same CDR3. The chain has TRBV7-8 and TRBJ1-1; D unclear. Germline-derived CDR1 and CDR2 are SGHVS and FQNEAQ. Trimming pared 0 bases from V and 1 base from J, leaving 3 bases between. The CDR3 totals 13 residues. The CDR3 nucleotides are TGTGCCAGCAGCTTAGCCGGGAACACTGAAGCTTTCTTT. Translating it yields CASSLAGNTEAFF.

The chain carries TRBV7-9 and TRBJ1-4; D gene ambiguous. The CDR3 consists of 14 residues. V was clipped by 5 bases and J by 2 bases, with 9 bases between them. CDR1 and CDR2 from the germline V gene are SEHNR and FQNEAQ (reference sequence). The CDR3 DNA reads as TGTGCCAGCAGCCGGGGAGGGACTAATGAAAAACTGTTTTTT. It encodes CASSRGGTNEKLFF.

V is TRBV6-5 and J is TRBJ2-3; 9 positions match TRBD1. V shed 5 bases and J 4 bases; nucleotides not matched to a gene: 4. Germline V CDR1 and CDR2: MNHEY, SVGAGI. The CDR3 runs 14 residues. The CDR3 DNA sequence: TGTGCCAGCAGTCGGGACAGGGTTCCAGATACGCAGTATTTT. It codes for CASSRDRVPDTQYF.

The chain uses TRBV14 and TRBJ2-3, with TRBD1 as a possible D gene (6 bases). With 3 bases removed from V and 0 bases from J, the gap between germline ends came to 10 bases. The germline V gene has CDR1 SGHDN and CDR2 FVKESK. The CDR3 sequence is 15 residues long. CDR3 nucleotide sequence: TGTGCCAGCAGCCACGGTGGGACAAGCACAGATACGCAGTATTTT. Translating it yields CASSHGGTSTDTQYF.

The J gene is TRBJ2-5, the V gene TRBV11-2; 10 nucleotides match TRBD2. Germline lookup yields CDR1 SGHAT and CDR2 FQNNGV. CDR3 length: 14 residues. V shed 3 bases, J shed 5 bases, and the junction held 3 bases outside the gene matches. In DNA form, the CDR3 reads TGTGCCAGCAGCTTCTCTAGCGGGAGTGAGACCCAGTACTTC. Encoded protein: CASSFSSGSETQYF.

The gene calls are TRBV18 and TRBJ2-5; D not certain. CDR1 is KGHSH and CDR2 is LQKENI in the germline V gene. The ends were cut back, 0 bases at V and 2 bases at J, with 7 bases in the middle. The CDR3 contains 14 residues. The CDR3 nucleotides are TGTGCCAGCTCACCACCGGGCAGACAAGAGACCCAGTACTTC. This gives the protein CASSPPGRQETQYF.

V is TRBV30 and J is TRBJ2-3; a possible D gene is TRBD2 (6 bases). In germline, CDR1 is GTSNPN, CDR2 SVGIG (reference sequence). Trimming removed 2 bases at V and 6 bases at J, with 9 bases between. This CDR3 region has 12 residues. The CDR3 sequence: CAWSPAGDTQYF. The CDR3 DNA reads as TGTGCCTGGAGTCCGGCGGGGGATACGCAGTATTTT.

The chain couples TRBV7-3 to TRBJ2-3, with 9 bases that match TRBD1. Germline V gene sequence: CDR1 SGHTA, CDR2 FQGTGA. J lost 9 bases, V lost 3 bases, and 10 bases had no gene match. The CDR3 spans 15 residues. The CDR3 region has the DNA TGTGCCAGCAGCTTTGGGACAGGGCTTTTAGGGACGCAGTATTTT. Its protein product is CASSFGTGLLGTQYF. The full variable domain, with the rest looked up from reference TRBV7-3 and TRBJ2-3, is GAGVSQTPSNKVTEKGKYVELRCDPISGHTALYWYRQSLGQGPEFLIYFQGTGAADDSGLPNDRFFAVRPEGSVSTLKIQRTERGDSAVYLCASSFGTGLLGTQYFGPGTRLTVL.

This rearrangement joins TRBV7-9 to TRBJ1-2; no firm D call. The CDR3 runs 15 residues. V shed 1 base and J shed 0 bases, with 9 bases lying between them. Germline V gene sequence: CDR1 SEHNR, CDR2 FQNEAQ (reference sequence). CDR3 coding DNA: TGTGCCAGCAGCTTAGAGGCAGGAGCTAACTATGGCTACACCTTC. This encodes CASSLEAGANYGYTF.

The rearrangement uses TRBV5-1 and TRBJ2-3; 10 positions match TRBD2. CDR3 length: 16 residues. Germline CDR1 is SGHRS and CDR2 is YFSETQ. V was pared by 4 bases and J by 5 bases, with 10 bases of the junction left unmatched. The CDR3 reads CASSLSGRAALDTQYF. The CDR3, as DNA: TGCGCCAGCAGCCTAAGCGGGAGGGCCGCTTTAGATACGCAGTATTTT. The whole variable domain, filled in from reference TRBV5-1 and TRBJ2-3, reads KAGVTQTPRYLIKTRGQQVTLSCSPISGHRSVSWYQQTPGQGLQFLFEYFSETQRNKGNFPGRFSGRQFSNSRSEMNVSTLELGDSALYLCASSLSGRAALDTQYFGPGTRLTVL.

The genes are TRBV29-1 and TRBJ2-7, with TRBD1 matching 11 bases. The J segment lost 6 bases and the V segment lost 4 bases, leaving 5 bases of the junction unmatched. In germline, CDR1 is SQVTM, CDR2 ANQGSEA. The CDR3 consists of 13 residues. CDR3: CSVVGQGVSEQYF. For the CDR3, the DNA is TGCAGCGTTGTGGGACAGGGGGTGTCCGAGCAGTACTTC.